Below are 3 T cell receptor beta chains sequenced from a single sample in a study of cytomegalovirus exposure and HLA in healthy donors. TCRdb's table, derived via immunoSEQ multiplex PCR, lists solely in-frame clones and lacks some. Of tens of thousands of clones in the sample, more than 90% were seen once. Sequencing used PBMCs. Receptors were obtained from a man in his late teens or twenties in good health and CMV-seronegative.

The chain carries TRBV18 and TRBJ2-7; 7 nucleotides agree with TRBD2. The CDR3 covers 15 residues. The germline gives CDR1 KGHSH, CDR2 LQKENI. J lost 4 bases, V lost 0 bases, and 6 bases had no gene match. The CDR3: CASSPPSQRDYEQYF. In DNA form, the CDR3 reads TGTGCCAGCTCACCACCGAGTCAGCGGGATTACGAGCAGTACTTC.

A single count supports this clone. The rearrangement uses TRBV11-3 and TRBJ2-7, with 8 bases fitting TRBD1. The junction had 3 bases not matched to a gene; V was cut back by 5 bases and J by 3 bases. Germline CDR1 is SGHNT and CDR2 is YENEEA. This CDR3 region has 13 residues. The CDR3 reads CASSLGTGYEQYF. CDR3 DNA sequence: TGTGCCAGCAGCCTGGGGACAGGCTACGAGCAGTACTTC.

The DNA for the CDR3 is TGCGCCAGCAGCCAAGAGGAGGGTAGCGGGAGATTTAGCATTCAGTACTTC. Its translation: CASSQEEGSGRFSIQYF. The J gene is TRBJ2-4, the V gene TRBV4-1; TRBD2 matches 9 bases. Germline-derived CDR1 and CDR2 are MGHRA and YSYEKL. The ends lost 0 bases at V and 9 bases at J; junction bases unmatched: 12. The length of the CDR3 is 17 residues.